This is a list of T cell receptor beta chains from one sample in a study of blood T cell repertoires in COVID-19. Assay used: immunoSEQ multiplex PCR; TCRdb lists only in-frame clones, some missing. The table shows roughly 350,000 clones, with about 90% occurring only once. Sequencing was performed on peripheral blood. These receptors were taken from a woman between 50 and 59 years old with COVID-19, enrolled during active disease. The CDR3 runs from the conserved cysteine through the conserved F or W. Fields, in order: D gene, clone size, V gene, J gene, CDR3 protein, CDR3 DNA. D genes are given only for firm matches. Size is stated for part of the rows, as once, few or many counts, or as a class when the clone is expanded.

>.|.|TRBV6-5|TRBJ2-5
CASSYGGASRETQYF
TGTGCCAGCAGTTACGGTGGGGCGAGCAGAGAGACCCAGTACTTC
>.|.|TRBV7-2|TRBJ2-1
CASNPSGRDNEQFF
TGTGCCAGCAACCCCTCCGGCAGGGACAATGAGCAGTTCTTC
>TRBD1|.|TRBV7-2|TRBJ2-7
CASSSVQGVYREQYF
TGTGCCAGCAGCTCAGTCCAGGGGGTATATCGCGAGCAGTACTTC
>TRBD2|few|TRBV2|TRBJ2-7
CASSARLAGAYEQYF
TGTGCCAGCAGTGCCAGGCTAGCGGGGGCCTACGAGCAGTACTTC
>.|.|TRBV4-2|TRBJ2-3
CASSQHPESASTDTQYF
TGTGCCAGCAGCCAACACCCGGAGAGCGCATCCACAGATACGCAGTATTTT
>.|.|TRBV2|TRBJ1-1
CASNNLGLYTEAFF
TGTGCCAGCAATAACCTAGGACTATACACTGAAGCTTTCTTT
>.|.|TRBV15|TRBJ1-4
CATSFAGLGEKLFF
TGTGCCACCAGCTTTGCGGGGCTGGGTGAAAAACTGTTTTTT
>TRBD2|few|TRBV19|TRBJ2-7
CASIPSGSSSSYEQYF
TGTGCCAGTATTCCTAGCGGGTCTTCAAGCTCCTACGAGCAGTACTTC
>TRBD1|.|TRBV18|TRBJ2-7
CASSSLRDRVGEQYF
TGTGCCAGCTCATCGCTCAGGGACAGGGTGGGCGAGCAGTACTTC
>.|few|TRBV7-9|TRBJ1-2
CASSPETVNYGYTF
TGTGCCAGCAGCCCGGAGACAGTCAACTATGGCTACACCTTC
>TRBD1|.|TRBV6-5|TRBJ1-1
CASSRTGGTEAFF
TGTGCCAGCAGCCGGACAGGCGGCACTGAAGCTTTCTTT
>.|.|TRBV5-6|TRBJ1-1
CASSLSQGHQAFF
TGTGCCAGCAGCTTGTCGCAGGGACACCAAGCTTTCTTT
>.|once|TRBV6-5|TRBJ1-2
CASALEVRGYGYTF
TGTGCCAGCGCCTTAGAGGTCCGTGGCTATGGCTACACCTTC
>TRBD2|once|TRBV5-1|TRBJ2-2
CATAEATSGRALGELFF
TGCGCCACCGCCGAAGCTACTAGCGGGAGGGCCCTCGGGGAGCTGTTTTTT
>.|.|TRBV5-4|TRBJ2-1
CASSLVSVDNEQFF
TGTGCCAGCAGCTTGGTGTCAGTTGACAATGAGCAGTTCTTC
>TRBD1|.|TRBV3-1/TRBV3-2|TRBJ1-1
CASSPDHGQGARDEAFF
TGTGCCAGCAGCCCAGACCACGGACAGGGGGCCAGAGATGAAGCTTTCTTT
>.|once|TRBV9|TRBJ2-6
CASSVGEGAGANVLTF
TGTGCCAGCAGCGTAGGAGAGGGGGCTGGGGCCAACGTCCTGACTTTC
>TRBD1|.|TRBV18|TRBJ1-4
CASSPTTGAFGEKLFF
TGTGCCAGCTCACCGACGACAGGGGCCTTTGGTGAAAAACTGTTTTTT
>.|.|TRBV10-3|TRBJ1-2
CAISESGDKSGYTF
TGTGCCATCAGTGAGTCGGGGGACAAAAGTGGCTACACCTTC
>.|.|TRBV27|TRBJ1-2
CASSLQGSNYGYTF
TGTGCCAGCAGTTTACAGGGATCTAACTATGGCTACACCTTC
>TRBD2|.|TRBV7-2|TRBJ2-7
CASSLIGRELDEQYF
TGTGCCAGCAGCTTGATCGGGCGGGAGCTGGACGAGCAGTACTTC
>.|.|TRBV15|TRBJ1-5
CATSGRTVPNNQPQHF
TGTGCCACCAGCGGTAGGACAGTGCCCAACAATCAGCCCCAGCATTTT